This section outlines one T cell receptor beta chain sequence together with its context. Its antigen is currently unknown. It may be a read error: a sequence one base away is much more abundant. RNA transcripts yielded amplified TCR beta CDR3 regions. RT-PCR was first run with HTBI primers, then multiplex PCR in a second round. TCRdb used MiXCR to reprocess the multiplex PCR reads, holding one entry per CDR3 protein. Counted here are about 620,000 distinct CDR3 sequences, 22% occurring once; the ten biggest clones make up approximately 6.5%. Over 18 months of follow-up, stable hyperthyroidism required that no ophthalmopathy appear. The data derive from a study of Graves' ophthalmopathy and Graves' hyperthyroidism. General study results and limits: Both a roughly 64% sensitivity and an approximately 75% specificity characterized the model's predictions of ophthalmopathy progression. Built on 13 signatures, a model told ophthalmopathy apart from stable hyperthyroidism with 85% to 90% sensitivity and 81.08% specificity.

V shed 2 bases and J shed 1 base, with 6 bases lying between them. The CDR3 length is 13 residues. Germline CDR1 reads MNHEY; CDR2 reads SVGEGT. The rearrangement links TRBV6-2 or TRBV6-3 to TRBJ2-7, with D hard to call. What was sequenced was peripheral blood. The sequence came from a woman aged 18-29 years with stable Graves' hyperthyroidism. Some clones in this sample may be carry-over from other donors' samples. This chain's CDR3 is CASSYRISYEQYF. CDR3 nucleotide sequence: TGTGCCAGCAGTTACAGGATATCCTACGAGCAGTACTTC.